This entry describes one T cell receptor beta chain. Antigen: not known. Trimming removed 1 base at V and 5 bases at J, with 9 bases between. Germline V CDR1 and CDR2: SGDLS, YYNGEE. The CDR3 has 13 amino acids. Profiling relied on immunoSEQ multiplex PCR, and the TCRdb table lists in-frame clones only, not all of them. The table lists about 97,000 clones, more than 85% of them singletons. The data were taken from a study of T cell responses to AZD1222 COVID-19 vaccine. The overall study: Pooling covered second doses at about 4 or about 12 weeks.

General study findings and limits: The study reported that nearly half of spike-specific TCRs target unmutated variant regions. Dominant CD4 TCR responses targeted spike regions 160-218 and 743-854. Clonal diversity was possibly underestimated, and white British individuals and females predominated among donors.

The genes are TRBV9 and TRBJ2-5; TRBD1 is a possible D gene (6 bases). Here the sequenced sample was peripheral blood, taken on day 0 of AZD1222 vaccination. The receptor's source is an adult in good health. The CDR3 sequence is CASSVNQGETQYF. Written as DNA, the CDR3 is TGTGCCAGCAGCGTAAACCAGGGGGAGACCCAGTACTTC.